The sample holds one count of the clone carrying this TCR beta chain. As yet, its antigen is unknown. The V and J ends lost 0 bases and 2 bases respectively, with 10 bases between them. Germline CDR1 SGHRS, CDR2 YFSETQ. The CDR3 runs to 15 residues. TCRdb re-called the reads with MiXCR, one entry per CDR3 protein. The top ten hold 2% to 2.5% of the sample, which has fewer than 75,000 distinct CDR3 sequences, roughly 49% seen once. The source of the sample is a study of type 1 regulatory T cells. Study-wide results and limits: Type 1 regulatory T cells had a more restricted TCR repertoire than non-type 1 regulatory T cells.

This sequence originates from a human donor in good health. The V and J genes are TRBV5-1 and TRBJ2-3; no clear D. Sequenced sample: cultured non-Tr1 T cells, either the whole culture or a sorted T cell fraction (not recorded which). The CDR3 region has the DNA TGCGCCAGCAGCTTGGTACCGGTAGTCACAGATACGCAGTATTTT. Amino acid sequence: CASSLVPVVTDTQYF. The full variable domain, in which reference TRBV5-1 and TRBJ2-3 provide the parts outside the CDR3, is KAGVTQTPRYLIKTRGQQVTLSCSPISGHRSVSWYQQTPGQGLQFLFEYFSETQRNKGNFPGRFSGRQFSNSRSEMNVSTLELGDSALYLCASSLVPVVTDTQYFGPGTRLTVL.